These T cell receptor beta chains were read from a single sample in a study of CD8 T cells in Susac syndrome. TCRdb re-called the immunoSEQ multiplex PCR reads through MiXCR, storing one row per CDR3 protein. Here the sample spans 250,000 to 300,000 distinct CDR3 sequences, 75% to 85% being singletons. The specimen was CD8+ T cells from PBMCs. The receptors derive from a human donor with multiple sclerosis. Both conserved end residues are part of each CDR3. Each record gives: J gene, clone size, V gene, D gene, CDR3 DNA, CDR3 protein. The D gene is left open where the match is weak. Clone size is not always given. Where it is, it says once, few, many or a class for expanded clones.

J gene: TRBJ1-4; clone size: NA; V gene: TRBV7-9; D gene: NA; CDR3 DNA: TGTGCCAGCAGCTTAACCACAGATGAAAAACTGTTTTTT; CDR3 protein: CASSLTTDEKLFF
J gene: TRBJ2-7; clone size: NA; V gene: TRBV7-9; D gene: NA; CDR3 DNA: TGTGCCAGCAGCTTAGCCTATCCTAAGTCGGCGCAGTACTTC; CDR3 protein: CASSLAYPKSAQYF
J gene: TRBJ2-1; clone size: NA; V gene: TRBV10-1; D gene: TRBD2; CDR3 DNA: TGCGCCAGCAGTGAGTCGAGCGGGAACTCCTACAATGAGCAGTTCTTC; CDR3 protein: CASSESSGNSYNEQFF
J gene: TRBJ2-1; clone size: NA; V gene: TRBV4-3; D gene: TRBD2; CDR3 DNA: TGCGCCAGCAGCCAAGATAGGTGGACTAGCGGGAGCTACAATGAGCAGTTCTTC; CDR3 protein: CASSQDRWTSGSYNEQFF
J gene: TRBJ2-7; clone size: NA; V gene: TRBV28; D gene: NA; CDR3 DNA: TGTGCCAGCAGTCCCTCCCGGACAGCAACCAGATTCTACGAGCAGTACTTC; CDR3 protein: CASSPSRTATRFYEQYF
J gene: TRBJ2-2; clone size: once; V gene: TRBV6-5; D gene: TRBD1; CDR3 DNA: TGTGCCAGCAATCAGGGGGAACTAACCGGGGAGCTGTTTTTT; CDR3 protein: CASNQGELTGELFF
J gene: TRBJ2-3; clone size: NA; V gene: TRBV11-2; D gene: NA; CDR3 DNA: TGTGCCAGCAGCTTAATAGCCCCAGATACGCAGTATTTT; CDR3 protein: CASSLIAPDTQYF
J gene: TRBJ2-5; clone size: few; V gene: TRBV11-2; D gene: NA; CDR3 DNA: TGTGCCAGCAGGGAGACAGGGAGGGGGGAGACCCAGTACTTC; CDR3 protein: CASRETGRGETQYF
J gene: TRBJ2-2; clone size: NA; V gene: TRBV7-2; D gene: TRBD1; CDR3 DNA: TGTGCCAGCAGCTTAGACAGGGGGGAAAGAAGCGGGCGCACCGGGGAGCTGTTTTTT; CDR3 protein: CASSLDRGERSGRTGELFF
J gene: TRBJ2-1; clone size: once; V gene: TRBV2; D gene: NA; CDR3 DNA: TGTGCCAGCACCCCGAGCTACAATGAGCAGTTCTTC; CDR3 protein: CASTPSYNEQFF
J gene: TRBJ2-7; clone size: NA; V gene: TRBV4-3; D gene: NA; CDR3 DNA: TGTGCCAGCAGCCAAGATCTGGGCTACGAGCAGTACTTC; CDR3 protein: CASSQDLGYEQYF
J gene: TRBJ1-5; clone size: NA; V gene: TRBV19; D gene: NA; CDR3 DNA: TGTGCCAGTAGTATTCAGAGCTGGGGCAATCAGCCCCAGCATTTT; CDR3 protein: CASSIQSWGNQPQHF
J gene: TRBJ1-2; clone size: NA; V gene: TRBV24-1; D gene: NA; CDR3 DNA: TGTGCCACCCCCCCACGAGCCTATGGCTACACCTTC; CDR3 protein: CATPPRAYGYTF
J gene: TRBJ2-3; clone size: NA; V gene: TRBV7-2; D gene: NA; CDR3 DNA: TGTGCCAGCAGCGACTGGGGCCAACCGACAGATACGCAGTTTTTT; CDR3 protein: CASSDWGQPTDTQFF
J gene: TRBJ2-7; clone size: NA; V gene: TRBV11-2; D gene: NA; CDR3 DNA: TGTGCCAGCAGTCTTGGGTCGGGACAAACCTACGAGCAGTACTTC; CDR3 protein: CASSLGSGQTYEQYF
J gene: TRBJ2-7; clone size: NA; V gene: TRBV4-1; D gene: NA; CDR3 DNA: TGCGCCAGCAGCCAAATCTCGGACAGCTCCTACGAGCAGTACTTC; CDR3 protein: CASSQISDSSYEQYF
J gene: TRBJ1-1; clone size: NA; V gene: TRBV19; D gene: NA; CDR3 DNA: TGTGCCAGCAACACTGAAGCTTTCTTT; CDR3 protein: CASNTEAFF
J gene: TRBJ2-3; clone size: NA; V gene: TRBV28; D gene: TRBD1; CDR3 DNA: TGTGCCAGCAGGGCTACAGGGGAGTGGGCCGGGAGCACAGATACGCAGTATTTT; CDR3 protein: CASRATGEWAGSTDTQYF
J gene: TRBJ2-3; clone size: NA; V gene: TRBV7-2; D gene: TRBD2; CDR3 DNA: TGTGCCAGCAGCTATGCCTCGACTAGCTTGCCAGATACGCAGTATTTT; CDR3 protein: CASSYASTSLPDTQYF
J gene: TRBJ1-1; clone size: NA; V gene: TRBV19; D gene: NA; CDR3 DNA: TGTGCCAGTAGTATTGGAACAATGAACACTGAAGCTTTCTTT; CDR3 protein: CASSIGTMNTEAFF
J gene: TRBJ2-1; clone size: NA; V gene: TRBV6-1; D gene: TRBD2; CDR3 DNA: TGTGCCAGCAGCTCGGGGGGACTAGCGGGAAGAAATGAGCAGTTCTTC; CDR3 protein: CASSSGGLAGRNEQFF